One and the same sample provided the 7 T cell receptor beta chains below, sequenced in a study of T cells in Graves' hyperthyroidism and ophthalmopathy. RNA transcripts yielded amplified TCR beta CDR3 regions. With the HTBI primer set, the TCR CDR3 went through a first round of RT-PCR. TCRdb used MiXCR to reprocess the multiplex PCR reads, holding one entry per CDR3 protein. The data show roughly 380,000 distinct CDR3 sequences, about a sixth seen once. Sequencing used blood. The source is a woman aged 40 to 50 with Graves' ophthalmopathy.

This clonotype was recorded many times. The rearrangement joins TRBV10-3 to TRBJ2-6; D may be TRBD2 (5 bases). Germline lookup yields CDR1 ENHRY and CDR2 SYGVKD. V lost 0 bases and J lost 4, with 10 bases in between. This CDR3 is built from 16 residues. The CDR3 nucleotides are TGTGCCATCAGTGAGTCCACGGGATCAGGGGCCAACGTCCTGACTTTC. Protein sequence: CAISESTGSGANVLTF.

The chain links TRBV30 to TRBJ2-7; 10 bases line up with TRBD2. V trimming: 0 bases; J trimming: 5 bases; junction bases outside the gene matches: 7. This CDR3 has 15 residues. The germline gives CDR1 GTSNPN, CDR2 SVGIG (reference sequence). The DNA for the CDR3 is TGTGCCTGGAGTGTCCAGCGGGGGGGCACCGACGAGCAGTACTTC. It translates to CAWSVQRGGTDEQYF.

The table lists this clonotype with many counts. The CDR3 DNA reads TGTGCCTGGAGTGTGGAACCAGGCAATGGGGAGCTGTTTTTT. Its translation is CAWSVEPGNGELFF. V is TRBV30 and J is TRBJ2-2; D unresolved. The CDR3 length is 14 residues. V was pared by 0 bases and J by 8 bases, with 13 bases between. CDR1 and CDR2 from the germline V gene are GTSNPN and SVGIG (reference sequence).

This clonotype was seen many times. The chain carries TRBV28 and TRBJ1-1, with D unclear. Trimming took off 1 base at V and 4 bases at J, with 13 bases between the two ends. The CDR3 is 15 residues long. Germline CDR1 and CDR2: MDHEN and SYDVKM. The CDR3 DNA reads as TGTGCCAGCAGTTTATATATGGTGATGAGCACTGAAGCTTTCTTT. Its protein is CASSLYMVMSTEAFF.

There are many counts of this clonotype. The chain is built from TRBV28 and TRBJ1-3; 8 bases are a match to TRBD1. Trimming at V came to 3 bases and at J to 0 bases, leaving 4 bases not matched to a gene. From germline, CDR1 is MDHEN and CDR2 SYDVKM. The CDR3 is 16 residues long. CDR3 sequence reads: CASSLGQALSGNTIYF. The CDR3 nucleotides are TGTGCCAGCAGTTTGGGACAGGCCCTCTCTGGAAACACCATATATTTT. The full variable domain, completed using reference TRBV28 and TRBJ1-3, is DVKVTQSSRYLVKRTGEKVFLECVQDMDHENMFWYRQDPGLGLRLIYFSYDVKMKEKGDIPEGYSVSREKKERFSLILESASTNQTSMYLCASSLGQALSGNTIYFGEGSWLTVV.

This clonotype was recorded at least ten times. The V call is TRBV27, the J call TRBJ2-7; TRBD2 is a possible D gene (5 bases). This CDR3 contains 13 residues. V lost 5 bases and J lost 5, with 13 bases in between. The V gene's germline CDR1 is MNHEY and CDR2 SMNVEV (reference sequence). The CDR3 spells CASSLGIGNEQYF. Here the CDR3 DNA reads TGTGCCAGCAGTCTTGGGATCGGGAACGAGCAGTACTTC.

The V gene is TRBV12-3 or TRBV12-4, the J gene TRBJ2-7; D possibly corresponds to TRBD2 (5 bases). Trimming removed 6 bases at V and 6 bases at J, with 9 bases between. The CDR3 sequence is 11 residues long. CDR3: CASSKLGEQYF. CDR3 coding DNA: TGTGCCAGCAGCAAACTAGGCGAGCAGTACTTC.